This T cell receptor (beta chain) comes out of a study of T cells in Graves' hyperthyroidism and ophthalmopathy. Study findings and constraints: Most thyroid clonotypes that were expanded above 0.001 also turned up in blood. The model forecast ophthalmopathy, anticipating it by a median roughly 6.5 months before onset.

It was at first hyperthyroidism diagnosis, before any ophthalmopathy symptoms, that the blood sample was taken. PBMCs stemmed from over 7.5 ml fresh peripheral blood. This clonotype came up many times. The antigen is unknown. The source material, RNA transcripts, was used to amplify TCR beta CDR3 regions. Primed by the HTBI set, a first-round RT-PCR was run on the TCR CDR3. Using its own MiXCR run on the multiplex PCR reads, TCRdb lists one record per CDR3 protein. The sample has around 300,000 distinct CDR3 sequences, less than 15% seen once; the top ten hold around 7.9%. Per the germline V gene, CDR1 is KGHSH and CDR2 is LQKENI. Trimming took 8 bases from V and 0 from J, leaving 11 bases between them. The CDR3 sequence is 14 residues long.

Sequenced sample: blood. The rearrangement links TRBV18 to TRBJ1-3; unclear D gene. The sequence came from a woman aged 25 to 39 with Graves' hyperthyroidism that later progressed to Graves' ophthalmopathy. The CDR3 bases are TGTGCCAGCCAAAAGGCGGGCTCTGGAAACACCATATATTTT. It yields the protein CASQKAGSGNTIYF. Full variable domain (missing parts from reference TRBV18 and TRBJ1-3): NAGVMQNPRHLVRRRGQEARLRCSPMKGHSHVYWYRQLPEEGLKFMVYLQKENIIDESGMPKERFSAEFPKEGPSILRIQQVVRGDSAAYFCASQKAGSGNTIYFGEGSWLTVV.